Listed below are T cell receptor beta chains from one sample, sequenced in a study of blood T cell repertoires in COVID-19. This table comes from immunoSEQ multiplex PCR, and its TCRdb copy is limited to in-frame clones, with some not included. The sample includes about 440,000 clones, about 91% of them seen just once. Source material: peripheral blood. These receptors were obtained from a woman in her forties or fifties with COVID-19, enrolled during active disease. Both conserved end residues are part of each CDR3.

V gene	J gene	CDR3 protein
TRBV4-1	TRBJ1-2	CASSQQGGYGYTF
TRBV5-1	TRBJ1-2	CASSLGQTYGYTF
TRBV19	TRBJ1-2	CASLRGSGYGYTF
TRBV5-6	TRBJ1-5	CASNIGGAGPQHF
TRBV19	TRBJ2-7	CASSIGQGAIEQYF
TRBV4-1	TRBJ2-7	CASSQVAKGVYEQYF
TRBV5-1	TRBJ2-1	CASSVSGGPYNEQFF
TRBV5-1	TRBJ2-3	CASSLESPPTDTQYF
TRBV7-6	TRBJ1-3	CASSSPRNTGNTIYF
TRBV30	TRBJ1-1	CAWSGPGRGTEAFF
TRBV4-2	TRBJ1-4	CASSQKADTNEKLFF
TRBV7-9	TRBJ1-2	CASSSGGSYGYTF
TRBV6-5	TRBJ2-3	CASSYRLAGGTDTQYF
TRBV7-9	TRBJ2-7	CASSLQGAQREQYF
TRBV5-8	TRBJ2-2	CASSLGRRTGTGELFF
TRBV18	TRBJ2-2	CASSPRGLAASGELFF
TRBV12-3/TRBV12-4	TRBJ2-7	CASRRDRGTEQYF
TRBV11-1	TRBJ2-2	CASSARDRERGELFF
TRBV9	TRBJ2-7	CASSPRDRGTAEQYF
TRBV24-1	TRBJ2-5	CATSTLGTAGETQYF
TRBV2	TRBJ1-5	CASSSPTGHQPQHF
TRBV7-2	TRBJ2-1	CASSLVSRQGEYNEQFF
TRBV5-4	TRBJ1-1	CASRQDGTEAFF
TRBV2	TRBJ2-1	CASSAGQSPLNEQFF
TRBV7-3	TRBJ2-6	CASSLEGASGANVLTF
TRBV4-1	TRBJ1-6	CASSQLVGGFDYNSPLHF
TRBV10-3	TRBJ2-6	CAISTGSGANVLTF
TRBV10-1	TRBJ2-1	CASSDRLGSYNEQFF
TRBV6-5	TRBJ2-3	CASSYGQGGTDTQYF
TRBV21-1	TRBJ2-7	CASSNERIRGFNEQYF
TRBV7-9	TRBJ1-1	CASSLFLSGNTEAFF
TRBV11-2	TRBJ1-4	CASSLAGGAEKLFF
TRBV24-1	TRBJ1-5	CATSDKQIFQPQHF
TRBV30	TRBJ2-2	CAWSEGTGELFF
TRBV5-1	TRBJ2-1	CASSSDRGNEQFF
TRBV24-1	TRBJ2-4	CATSDSRGGFDKNIQYF
TRBV28	TRBJ2-7	CASSNSGHLPPYEQYF
TRBV5-5	TRBJ2-1	CASSSSGGTYNEQFF
TRBV4-2	TRBJ2-3	CASSLAGSTQYF
TRBV11-3	TRBJ2-7	CASSLDGALRSEQYF
TRBV3-1/TRBV3-2	TRBJ1-4	CASSQDYSGEKLFF
TRBV27	TRBJ1-1	CASRTGGTEAFF
TRBV12-3/TRBV12-4	TRBJ1-1	CASSMTANTEAFF
TRBV28	TRBJ1-4	CASSQGQDEKLFF
TRBV11-2	TRBJ1-1	CASRALLNTEAFF
TRBV27	TRBJ1-2	CASSLGRNYGYTF
TRBV19	TRBJ2-1	CASSMGQGLEQFF
TRBV12-3/TRBV12-4	TRBJ2-2	CASSYTGELFF
TRBV10-3	TRBJ1-1	CAISDQIMNTEAFF